This TCR beta chain was recorded in a study of shared clonotypes between healthy human individuals. General study results and limits: Generation probabilities of non-shared clonotypes were lower (relative to those shared by all four donors).

CDR1 is ENHRY, CDR2 SYGVKD, per germline. This CDR3 contains 19 residues. Trimming cost V 2 bases and J 2 bases; bases outside gene matches: 16. Sorted-subset replicate PCRs used approximately 190 ng of genomic DNA. This amount corresponded to 33,000 or so T cell genomes. The protocol was immunoSEQ multiplex PCR, while the TCRdb copy is restricted to in-frame clones and leaves out a portion. Of over 2 million clones listed, roughly 94% are singletons. Comment on this clone: The antigen is unknown.

The receptor was derived from a man between 18 and 29 years old in good health. Material: naive CD4+ T cells sorted from blood. This sample's subset: CD45RA+ positively selected. The V gene is TRBV10-3, the J gene TRBJ2-5, with 8 bases fitting TRBD2. The CDR3 region has the DNA TGTGCCATCAGTGAGCCACCCCGGAAGCGGGAGATGGCACAAGAGACCCAGTACTTC. This translates into CAISEPPRKREMAQETQYF.